The clone carrying this T cell receptor beta chain was counted between two and nine times. Its cognate antigen is unknown. The source of the sample is a study of T-cell memory formation after mild COVID-19. Study findings and constraints: Some clones that responded were present in memory (sampled pre-infection), which suggests cross-reactive memory joined. Whether second-wave clones peaking at day 37 were SARS-CoV-2 specific went unconfirmed.

TCR alpha and TCR beta cDNA libraries with sample barcodes and UMIs came from 5'RACE using constant-segment primers. In TCRdb, the 5' RACE reads were re-called with MiXCR into one record per CDR3 protein. The table shows roughly 52,000 distinct CDR3 sequences, with approximately 8% occurring only once. What was sequenced was PBMCs or a T cell subset sorted from them (not recorded which). The receptor was derived from a man between 18 and 35 years old who had mild COVID-19 (a few samples of this study predate the infection). Cell type and time point are not known.

DNA for the CDR3: TGTGCCAGCAGTTTCGGGGGAGCCCGCTCCTATAATTCACCCCTCCACTTT. Its translation is CASSFGGARSYNSPLHF. J is TRBJ1-6 and V is TRBV12-3 or TRBV12-4, with D tentatively TRBD1 (5 bases). Trimming removed 3 bases from V and 0 bases from J, with 12 bases in between. The CDR3 loop spans 17 amino acids.